These 22 T cell receptor beta chains came from one sample sequenced in a study of T cell responses to AZD1222 COVID-19 vaccine. The repertoire was sequenced with immunoSEQ multiplex PCR; TCRdb's copy has only in-frame clones and lacks some. Of about 120,000 clones listed, around nine tenths are singletons. Source: peripheral blood, taken 28 days after the second AZD1222 dose. The receptors originated from an adult who received the AZD1222 COVID-19 vaccine.

This chain connects TRBV3-1 (or the pseudogene TRBV3-2) to TRBJ2-5, with D possibly being TRBD1 or TRBD2 (6 bases each). Germline V gene lookup returns CDR1 LGHDT and CDR2 YNNKEL (reference sequence). The germline V and J ends were trimmed by 7 bases and 5 bases, with 17 bases remaining between them. This CDR3 has 14 residues. The CDR3 spells CASNRGGTTETQYF. Written as DNA, the CDR3 is TGTGCCAGCAACCGAGGCGGGACAACGGAGACCCAGTACTTC.

The chain uses TRBV24-1 and TRBJ1-2, with 7 bases that match TRBD1. V trimming: 2 bases; J trimming: 4 bases; junction bases outside the gene matches: 3. This CDR3 spans 14 amino acids. The germline V gene has CDR1 KGHDR and CDR2 SFDVKD. This chain's CDR3 is CATSDSTGVYGYTF. The CDR3 DNA reads TGTGCCACCAGTGATTCCACAGGGGTCTATGGCTACACCTTC.

The genes are TRBV4-2 and TRBJ1-6; 7 nucleotides agree with TRBD1. The CDR3 runs to 15 residues. CDR1 LGHNA and CDR2 YNFKEQ come from the germline V gene. V lost 3 bases, J lost 10 bases, and 9 bases stayed unmatched. DNA for the CDR3: TGTGCCAGCAGCCACCGACAGGGAAAGGACTCACCCCTCCACTTT. Amino acid sequence: CASSHRQGKDSPLHF.

The CDR3 DNA is TGCGCCAGCAGTGTTGCGGGAGGGACCAATGAGCAGTTCTTC. Translating gives CASSVAGGTNEQFF. The rearrangement links TRBV10-2 to TRBJ2-1; TRBD2 matches at 9 bases. Trimming at V came to 4 bases and at J to 6 bases, leaving 4 bases not matched to a gene. The germline V gene encodes CDR1 WSHSY and CDR2 SAAADI. The length of the CDR3 is 14 residues.

This sequence joins TRBV19 and TRBJ1-5, with D possibly TRBD1 on 5 matching bases. Looked up from germline, CDR1 is LNHDA and CDR2 is SQIVND (reference sequence). This CDR3 has 13 residues. V was shortened by 4 bases and J by 6 bases, with 10 bases between the two germline ends. DNA for the CDR3: TGTGCCAGTAGTACCCAGGGTTTTCAGCCCCAGCATTTT. Amino acid sequence: CASSTQGFQPQHF.

This clone has only a few counts. CDR3 loop: CASSQRVYTGELFF. The CDR3 bases are TGTGCCAGCAGCCAAAGGGTGTACACCGGGGAGCTGTTTTTT. The chain has TRBV4-2 and TRBJ2-2; no firm D call. V dropped 2 bases and J dropped 3 bases, with 7 bases sitting between them. The CDR3 runs 14 residues. Germline lookup yields CDR1 LGHNA and CDR2 YNFKEQ.

The sample holds a few counts of this clone. The chain employs TRBV19 and TRBJ1-4; D not certain. The CDR3 covers 15 residues. CDR1 is LNHDA and CDR2 is SQIVND in the germline V gene (reference sequence). The V gene lost 4 bases and the J gene lost 7 bases, with 16 bases spanning the gap. DNA of the CDR3: TGTGCCAGTAGTACCTCGATCGGGAGGAGTGAAAAACTGTTTTTT. This codes for CASSTSIGRSEKLFF.

This clone has only a few counts. This rearrangement joins TRBV3-1 (or the pseudogene TRBV3-2) to TRBJ1-6; D not resolved. Germline loops: CDR1 LGHDT, CDR2 YNNKEL (reference sequence). Trimming took off 4 bases at V and 12 bases at J, with 10 bases between the two ends. The CDR3 sequence is 12 residues long. The CDR3 region is CASSPGPRPLHF. CDR3 nucleotides: TGTGCCAGCAGCCCCGGCCCTCGACCCCTCCACTTT.

V gene TRBV5-1 combines with J gene TRBJ2-1; TRBD2 agrees at 8 bases. V gave up 1 base and J gave up 0 bases; unmatched junction bases: 0. This CDR3 is 15 amino acids long. From germline, CDR1 is SGHRS and CDR2 YFSETQ. CDR3 residues: CASSLSGSSYNEQFF. As DNA, the CDR3 is TGCGCCAGCAGCTTGAGCGGGAGCTCCTACAATGAGCAGTTCTTC. Full variable domain (outside the CDR3, taken from reference TRBV5-1 and TRBJ2-1): KAGVTQTPRYLIKTRGQQVTLSCSPISGHRSVSWYQQTPGQGLQFLFEYFSETQRNKGNFPGRFSGRQFSNSRSEMNVSTLELGDSALYLCASSLSGSSYNEQFFGPGTRLTVL.

V usage is TRBV7-3 and J usage is TRBJ2-1, with 8 bases fitting TRBD2. Per the germline V gene, CDR1 is SGHTA and CDR2 is FQGTGA. J gave up 4 bases and V 5 bases, and 10 bases lay outside the gene matches. The CDR3 contains 16 residues. The CDR3 sequence is CASSPRGTRTYNEQFF. The CDR3 nucleotides are TGTGCCAGCAGCCCCCGGGGGACTAGGACGTACAATGAGCAGTTCTTC.

V usage is TRBV27 and J usage is TRBJ2-7, with D perhaps matching TRBD2 (5 bases). The CDR3 consists of 15 residues. Trimming cost V 2 bases and J 0 bases, with 11 bases left between them. Looked up from germline, CDR1 is MNHEY and CDR2 is SMNVEV (reference sequence). The CDR3 sequence is CASSLGRPFSYEQYF. CDR3 sequence (DNA): TGTGCCAGCAGTTTAGGGAGACCGTTCTCCTACGAGCAGTACTTC.

This chain joins TRBV6-5 and TRBJ2-7, with 9 bases matching TRBD1. The CDR3 runs to 14 residues. Germline CDR1 and CDR2: MNHEY and SVGAGI. After removal of 6 bases from V and 4 bases from J, the junction contained 7 bases not matched to a gene. The CDR3 nucleotides read TGTGCCAGCAGGCACGGACAGGGGTTGTACGAGCAGTACTTC. This codes for CASRHGQGLYEQYF.

This clone was picked up a small number of times. The chain links TRBV2 to TRBJ2-3, with D unclear. V lost 4 bases, J lost 7 bases, and 6 bases lay in between. The CDR3 extends over 11 amino acids. Germline V lookup: CDR1 SNHLY, CDR2 FYNNEI. CDR3 protein: CASSAVNTQYF. Here the CDR3 DNA reads TGTGCCAGCAGTGCAGTGAATACGCAGTATTTT.

V and J are TRBV5-1 and TRBJ2-3; D uncertain. Trimming took 4 bases from V and 0 from J, leaving 9 bases between them. Germline lookup yields CDR1 SGHRS and CDR2 YFSETQ. The CDR3 runs to 14 residues. For the CDR3, the DNA is TGCGCCAGCAGCCCATTGTGGAGCACAGATACGCAGTATTTT. This codes for CASSPLWSTDTQYF.

CDR3 loop: CASRGQGTGELFF. For the CDR3, the DNA is TGCGCCAGCAGGGGACAGGGCACCGGGGAGCTGTTTTTT. V and J are TRBV10-1 and TRBJ2-2, with TRBD1 matching over 9 bases. Germline-derived CDR1 and CDR2 are WNHNN and SYGVQD (reference sequence). The CDR3 is 13 residues long. The J segment lost 4 bases and the V segment lost 6 bases, leaving 0 bases of the junction unmatched.

This chain uses TRBV2 with TRBJ1-2; 7 nucleotides match TRBD1. CDR1 and CDR2 from the germline V gene are SNHLY and FYNNEI. V was pared by 7 bases and J by 4 bases, with 6 bases of the junction left unmatched. The length of the CDR3 is 13 residues. The CDR3 coding sequence is TGTGCCAGCAAGGAAGGGGGCTTCTATGGCTACACCTTC. Translated, it gives CASKEGGFYGYTF.

The chain joins TRBV3-1 (or the pseudogene TRBV3-2) to TRBJ1-4, with 8 bases that match TRBD1. V gave up 3 bases and J gave up 7 bases; unmatched junction bases: 1. The CDR3 sequence is 13 residues long. Germline V CDR1 and CDR2: LGHDT, YNNKEL (reference sequence). In DNA form, the CDR3 reads TGTGCCAGCAGCCATGACAGGGGTGAAAAACTGTTTTTT. Translating gives CASSHDRGEKLFF.

This clone was observed a single time. The chain recombines TRBV5-1 with TRBJ2-1, with D unresolved. The CDR3 length is 17 residues. Germline assignment: CDR1 SGHRS and CDR2 YFSETQ. The V gene lost 4 bases and the J gene lost 0 bases, with 17 bases spanning the gap. This CDR3 reads CASSRHKSSDSYNEQFF. CDR3 nucleotide sequence: TGCGCCAGCAGCAGGCACAAATCTTCCGACTCCTACAATGAGCAGTTCTTC.

The table lists this clone with a count of one. The chain uses TRBV16 and TRBJ1-2; D possibly corresponds to TRBD1 (5 bases). Per germline, CDR1 KGHSY and CDR2 FQNENV. The CDR3 totals 15 residues. V gave up 2 bases and J gave up 4 bases, with 14 bases separating them. CDR3 residues: CASSQELKGTYGYTF. The CDR3 bases are TGTGCCAGCAGCCAAGAGTTAAAAGGGACCTATGGCTACACCTTC.

This rearrangement joins TRBV10-2 to TRBJ2-3, with no clear D. This CDR3 has 12 amino acids. Germline loops: CDR1 WSHSY, CDR2 SAAADI. V was trimmed by 3 bases and J by 8 bases, leaving 9 bases between them. This CDR3 reads CASSDAWGTQYF. CDR3 nucleotide sequence: TGCGCCAGCAGTGACGCCTGGGGTACGCAGTATTTT.

The gene calls are TRBV28 and TRBJ1-5; perhaps TRBD1 as D (5 bases). CDR3 length: 14 amino acids. Germline CDR1 reads MDHEN; CDR2 reads SYDVKM. V was clipped by 6 bases and J by 2 bases, with 11 bases between them. The CDR3 region has the DNA TGTGCCAGCAGCGAAGGGGTTGGCAATCAGCCCCAGCATTTT. This gives the protein CASSEGVGNQPQHF.

The chain employs TRBV7-6 and TRBJ2-7, with 8 positions matching TRBD1. The CDR3 covers 15 residues. V shed 0 bases, J shed 2 bases, and the junction held 3 bases outside the gene matches. Germline V gene data show CDR1 as SGHVS and CDR2 as FNYEAQ. The CDR3 is CASSLAGQGPYEQYF. DNA for the CDR3: TGTGCCAGCAGCTTAGCCGGACAGGGACCCTACGAGCAGTACTTC.